The present TCR beta chain was sequenced within a study of beta chain features in type 1 diabetes. Worth noting for this clone: The antigen is undetermined.

Every isolated RNA sample was fully reverse transcribed, so sequencing captured expressed TCRB transcripts. TCRdb's table, derived via immunoSEQ multiplex PCR, lists solely in-frame clones and lacks some. Of approximately 260,000 clones listed, around 25% are singletons. Each of the CD4+ naive, central memory, regulatory and stem cell-like memory populations was sorted via CD45RO/CCR7/CD25/CD127/CD95/CD27. Notes on the study in general: For Type 1 diabetes patients, all four CD4+ subsets carried TCRB CDR3s that were moderately but significantly shorter. These data did not resolve whether HLA type affects TCRB rearrangement.

The TCR originated in a woman in her twenties or thirties with type 1 diabetes. The sample taken for sequencing was naive CD4+ T cells from blood.

The CDR3 sequence: CSVSTGADTQYF. The CDR3 nucleotides are TGCAGCGTTTCGACAGGGGCAGATACGCAGTATTTT. The V gene is TRBV29-1, the J gene TRBJ2-3; 8 nucleotides align to TRBD1. V shed 5 bases and J 4 bases; nucleotides not matched to a gene: 2. Germline-derived CDR1 and CDR2 are SQVTM and ANQGSEA. The CDR3 has 12 amino acids.